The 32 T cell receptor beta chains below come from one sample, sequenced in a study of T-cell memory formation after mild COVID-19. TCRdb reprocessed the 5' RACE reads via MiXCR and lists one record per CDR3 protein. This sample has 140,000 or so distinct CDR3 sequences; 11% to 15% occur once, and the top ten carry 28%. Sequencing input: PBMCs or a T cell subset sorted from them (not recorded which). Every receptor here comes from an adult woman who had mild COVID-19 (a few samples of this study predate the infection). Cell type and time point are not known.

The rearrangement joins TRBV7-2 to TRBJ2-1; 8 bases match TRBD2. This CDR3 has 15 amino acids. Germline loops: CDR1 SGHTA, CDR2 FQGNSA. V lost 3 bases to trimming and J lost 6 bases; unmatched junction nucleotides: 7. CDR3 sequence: CASSFGRAVVNEQFF. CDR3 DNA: TGTGCCAGCAGCTTCGGGAGGGCCGTGGTCAATGAGCAGTTCTTC. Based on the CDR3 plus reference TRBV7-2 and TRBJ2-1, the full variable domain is GAGVSQSPSNKVTEKGKDVELRCDPISGHTALYWYRQSLGQGLEFLIYFQGNSAPDKSGLPSDRFSAERTGGSVSTLTIQRTQQEDSAVYLCASSFGRAVVNEQFFGPGTRLTVL.

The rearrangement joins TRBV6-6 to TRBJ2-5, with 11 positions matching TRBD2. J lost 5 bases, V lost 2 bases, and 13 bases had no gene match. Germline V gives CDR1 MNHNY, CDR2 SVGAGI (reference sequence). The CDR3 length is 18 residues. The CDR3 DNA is TGTGCCAGCAGTTACCAACCGCTAGCGGGGGGTCCACTGGAGACCCAGTACTTC. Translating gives CASSYQPLAGGPLETQYF.

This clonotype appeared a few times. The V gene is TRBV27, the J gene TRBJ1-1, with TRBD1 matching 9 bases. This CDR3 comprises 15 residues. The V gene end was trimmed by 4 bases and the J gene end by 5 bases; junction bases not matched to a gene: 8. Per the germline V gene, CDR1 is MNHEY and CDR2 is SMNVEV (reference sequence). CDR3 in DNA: TGTGCCAGCAGTTCCCCCCGGACAGGGGAAACTGAAGCTTTCTTT. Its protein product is CASSSPRTGETEAFF.

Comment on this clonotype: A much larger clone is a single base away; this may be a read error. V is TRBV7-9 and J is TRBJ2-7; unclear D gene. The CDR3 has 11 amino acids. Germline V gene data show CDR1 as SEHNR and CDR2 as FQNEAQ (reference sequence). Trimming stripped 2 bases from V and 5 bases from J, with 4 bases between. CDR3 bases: TGTGCCAGCAGCTTAAGCCACGAGCAGTACTTC. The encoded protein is CASSLSHEQYF.

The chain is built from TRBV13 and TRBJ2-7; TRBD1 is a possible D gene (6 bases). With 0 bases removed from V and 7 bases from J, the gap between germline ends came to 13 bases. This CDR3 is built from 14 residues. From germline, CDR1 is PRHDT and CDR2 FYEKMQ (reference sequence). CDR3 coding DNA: TGTGCCAGCAGCTTAGGTGGACAGCCCAATGAGCAGTACTTC. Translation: CASSLGGQPNEQYF.

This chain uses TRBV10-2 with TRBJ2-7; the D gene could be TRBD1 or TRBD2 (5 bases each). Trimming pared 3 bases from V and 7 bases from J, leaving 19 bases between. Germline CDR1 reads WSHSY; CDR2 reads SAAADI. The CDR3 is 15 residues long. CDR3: CASSDSGTYPGEQYV. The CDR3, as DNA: TGCGCCAGCAGTGATTCCGGGACCTACCCGGGAGAGCAGTACGTC.

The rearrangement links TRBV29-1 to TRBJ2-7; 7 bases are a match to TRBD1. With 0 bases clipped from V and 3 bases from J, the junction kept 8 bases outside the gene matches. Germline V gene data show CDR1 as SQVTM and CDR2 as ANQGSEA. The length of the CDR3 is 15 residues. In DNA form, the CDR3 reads TGCAGCGTTGAAGATCAAAGGGACAGCGACTACGAGCAGTACTTC. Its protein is CSVEDQRDSDYEQYF.

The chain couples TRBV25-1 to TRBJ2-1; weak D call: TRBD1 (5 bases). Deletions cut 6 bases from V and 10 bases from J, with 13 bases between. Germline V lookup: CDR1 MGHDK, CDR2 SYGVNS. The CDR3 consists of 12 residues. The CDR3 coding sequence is TGTGCCAGCAGAAGGGGATTCAGGGAGCAGTTCTTC. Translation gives CASRRGFREQFF.

CDR3 DNA sequence: TGCAGCGTTGTCGAGTATGGGACAGGGATGGAAGCTTTCTTT. The encoded protein is CSVVEYGTGMEAFF. This chain connects TRBV29-1 to TRBJ1-1; 9 bases agree with TRBD1. The V gene's germline CDR1 is SQVTM and CDR2 ANQGSEA. V lost 4 bases, J lost 8 bases, and 11 bases stayed unmatched. The CDR3 has 14 amino acids.

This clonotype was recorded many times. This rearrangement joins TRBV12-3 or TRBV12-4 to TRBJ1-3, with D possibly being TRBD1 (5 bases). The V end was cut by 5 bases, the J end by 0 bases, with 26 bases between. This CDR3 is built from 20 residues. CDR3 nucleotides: TGTGCCAGCAGTATCCCAAGACAGCCATCCACTATTATCTCTGGAAACACCATATATTTT. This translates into CASSIPRQPSTIISGNTIYF.

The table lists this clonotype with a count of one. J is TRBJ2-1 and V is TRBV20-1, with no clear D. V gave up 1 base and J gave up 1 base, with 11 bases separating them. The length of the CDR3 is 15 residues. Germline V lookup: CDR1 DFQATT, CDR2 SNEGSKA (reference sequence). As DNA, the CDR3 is TGCAGTGCTAGAGTCTATACGGATTCCTACAATGAGCAGTTCTTC. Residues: CSARVYTDSYNEQFF.

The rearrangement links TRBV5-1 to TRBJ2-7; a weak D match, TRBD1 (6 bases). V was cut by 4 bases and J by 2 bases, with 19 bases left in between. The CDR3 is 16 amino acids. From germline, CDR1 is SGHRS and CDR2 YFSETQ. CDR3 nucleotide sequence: TGCGCCAGCAGCCCGGAACCCGGGACATATACCTACGAGCAGTACTTC. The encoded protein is CASSPEPGTYTYEQYF.

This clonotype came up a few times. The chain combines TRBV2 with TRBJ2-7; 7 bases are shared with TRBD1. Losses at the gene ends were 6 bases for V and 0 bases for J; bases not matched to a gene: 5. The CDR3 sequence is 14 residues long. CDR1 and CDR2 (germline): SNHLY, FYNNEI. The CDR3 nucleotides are TGTGCCAGCAGGGGACAGATGAGCTCCTACGAGCAGTACTTC. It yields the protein CASRGQMSSYEQYF.

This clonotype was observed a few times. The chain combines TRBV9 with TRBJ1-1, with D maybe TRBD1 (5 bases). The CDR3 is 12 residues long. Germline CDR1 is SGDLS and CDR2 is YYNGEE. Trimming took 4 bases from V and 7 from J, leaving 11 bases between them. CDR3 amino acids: CASSSGGIEAFF. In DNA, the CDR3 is TGTGCCAGCAGCAGCGGGGGAATTGAAGCTTTCTTT.

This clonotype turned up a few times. CDR3 sequence (DNA): TGTGCCAGCAGCCAGGAGGGGGGTGCGGCCTACAATGAGCAGTTCTTC. It translates to CASSQEGGAAYNEQFF. The chain recombines TRBV7-9 with TRBJ2-1; D tentatively reads TRBD1 or TRBD2 (6 bases each). Trimming took 5 bases from V and 2 from J, leaving 16 bases between them. Germline-derived CDR1 and CDR2 are SEHNR and FQNEAQ (reference sequence). The CDR3 totals 16 residues.

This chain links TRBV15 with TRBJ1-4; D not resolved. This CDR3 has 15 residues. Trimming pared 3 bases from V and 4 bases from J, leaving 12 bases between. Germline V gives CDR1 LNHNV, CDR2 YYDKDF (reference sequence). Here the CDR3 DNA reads TGTGCCACCAGCAGTTACCCTTCGGGTAATGAAAAACTGTTTTTT. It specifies CATSSYPSGNEKLFF.

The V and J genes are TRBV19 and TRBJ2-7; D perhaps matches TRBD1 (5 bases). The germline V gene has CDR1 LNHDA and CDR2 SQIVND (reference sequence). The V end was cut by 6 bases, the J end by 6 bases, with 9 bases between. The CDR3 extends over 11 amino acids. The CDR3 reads CASSGQREQYF. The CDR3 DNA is TGTGCCAGTAGCGGACAACGCGAGCAGTACTTC.

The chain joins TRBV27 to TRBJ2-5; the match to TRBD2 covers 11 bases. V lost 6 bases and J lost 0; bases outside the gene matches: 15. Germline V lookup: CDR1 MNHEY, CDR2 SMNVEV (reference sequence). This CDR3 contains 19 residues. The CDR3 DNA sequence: TGTGCCAGCAGAACCGGGACTAGCGGTCCGAGACACTACCAAGAGACCCAGTACTTC. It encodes CASRTGTSGPRHYQETQYF.

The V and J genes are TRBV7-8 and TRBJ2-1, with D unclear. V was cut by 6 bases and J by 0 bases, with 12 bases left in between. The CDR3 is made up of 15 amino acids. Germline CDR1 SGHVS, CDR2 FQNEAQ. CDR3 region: CASSWPQSSYNEQFF. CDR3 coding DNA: TGTGCCAGCAGTTGGCCCCAGAGCTCCTACAATGAGCAGTTCTTC.

CDR3 in DNA: TGTGCCAGCAGTTACGCCCGCGGCAATCAGCCCCAGCATTTT. This sequence encodes CASSYARGNQPQHF. The chain joins TRBV6-5 to TRBJ1-5; D is uncertain. The germline V gene has CDR1 MNHEY and CDR2 SVGAGI. The V end was cut by 2 bases, the J end by 2 bases, with 7 bases between. The CDR3 length is 14 residues.

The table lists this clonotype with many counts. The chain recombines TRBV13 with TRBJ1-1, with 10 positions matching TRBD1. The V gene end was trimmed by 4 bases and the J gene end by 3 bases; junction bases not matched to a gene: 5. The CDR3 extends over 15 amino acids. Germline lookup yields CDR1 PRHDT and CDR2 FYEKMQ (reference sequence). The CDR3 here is CASSSTGTGDTEAFF. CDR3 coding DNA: TGTGCCAGCAGCTCGACCGGGACAGGGGACACTGAAGCTTTCTTT.

In DNA form, the CDR3 reads TGTGCCAGCAGCTTAGCGCTTGCAGGGGTTGGAAACACCATATATTTT. It codes for CASSLALAGVGNTIYF. The V and J genes are TRBV7-6 and TRBJ1-3, with a possible D match to TRBD1 (6 bases). This CDR3 contains 16 residues. The germline V and J ends were trimmed by 0 bases and 3 bases, with 12 bases remaining between them. Germline lookup yields CDR1 SGHVS and CDR2 FNYEAQ.

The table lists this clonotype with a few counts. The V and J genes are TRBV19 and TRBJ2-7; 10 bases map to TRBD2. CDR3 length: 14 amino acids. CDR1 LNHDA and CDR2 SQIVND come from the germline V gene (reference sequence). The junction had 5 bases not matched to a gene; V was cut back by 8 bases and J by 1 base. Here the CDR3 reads CASAPSGSSYEQYF. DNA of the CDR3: TGTGCCAGTGCCCCTAGCGGGAGTTCCTACGAGCAGTACTTC.

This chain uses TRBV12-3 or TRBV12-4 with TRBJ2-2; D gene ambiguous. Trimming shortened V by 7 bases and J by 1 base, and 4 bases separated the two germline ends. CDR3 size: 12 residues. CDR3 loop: CASIGNTGELFF. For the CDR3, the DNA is TGTGCCAGCATCGGGAACACCGGGGAGCTGTTTTTT.

The CDR3 DNA reads as TGTGCCAGCAGTTCGGGGTGGACAGATACGCAGTATTTT. This gives the protein CASSSGWTDTQYF. The genes are TRBV7-9 and TRBJ2-3; D is perhaps TRBD2 (5 bases). Germline CDR1 is SEHNR and CDR2 is FQNEAQ (reference sequence). The CDR3 is 13 amino acids. Deletions cut 6 bases from V and 3 bases from J, with 10 bases between.

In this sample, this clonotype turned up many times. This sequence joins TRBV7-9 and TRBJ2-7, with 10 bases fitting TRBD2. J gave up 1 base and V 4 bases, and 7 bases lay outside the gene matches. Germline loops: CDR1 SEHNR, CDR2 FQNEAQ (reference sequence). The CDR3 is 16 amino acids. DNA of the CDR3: TGTGCCAGCAGCTCAGCGGGAGGGCCCGGATCCTACGAGCAGTACTTC. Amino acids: CASSSAGGPGSYEQYF.

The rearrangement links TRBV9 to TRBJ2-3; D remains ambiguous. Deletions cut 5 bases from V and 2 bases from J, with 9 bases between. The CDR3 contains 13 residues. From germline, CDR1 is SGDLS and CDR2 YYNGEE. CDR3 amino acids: CASSGSDTDTQYF. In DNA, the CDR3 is TGTGCCAGCAGTGGCAGCGACACAGATACGCAGTATTTT.

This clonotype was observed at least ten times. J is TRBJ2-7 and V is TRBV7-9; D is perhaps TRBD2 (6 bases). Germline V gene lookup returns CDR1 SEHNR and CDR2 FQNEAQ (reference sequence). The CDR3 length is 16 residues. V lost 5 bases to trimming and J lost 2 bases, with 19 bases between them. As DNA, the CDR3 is TGTGCCAGCAGCATGGGGGTAGCGGCACAGGCCTACGAGCAGTACTTC. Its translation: CASSMGVAAQAYEQYF.

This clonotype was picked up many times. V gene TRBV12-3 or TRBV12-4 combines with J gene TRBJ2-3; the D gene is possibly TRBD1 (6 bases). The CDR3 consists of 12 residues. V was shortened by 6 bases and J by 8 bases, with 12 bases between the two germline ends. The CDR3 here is CASSPDRSTQYF. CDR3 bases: TGTGCCAGCAGCCCCGACAGGTCTACGCAGTATTTT.

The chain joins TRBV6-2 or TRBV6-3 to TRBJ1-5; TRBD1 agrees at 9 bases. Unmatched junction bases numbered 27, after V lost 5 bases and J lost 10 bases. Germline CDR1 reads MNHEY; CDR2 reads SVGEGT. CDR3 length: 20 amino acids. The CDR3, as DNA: TGTGCCAGCAGTCCCGGGGCGGGACAGGGCGCGACGTTAGGTTCCCACCCCCAGCATTTT. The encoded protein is CASSPGAGQGATLGSHPQHF.

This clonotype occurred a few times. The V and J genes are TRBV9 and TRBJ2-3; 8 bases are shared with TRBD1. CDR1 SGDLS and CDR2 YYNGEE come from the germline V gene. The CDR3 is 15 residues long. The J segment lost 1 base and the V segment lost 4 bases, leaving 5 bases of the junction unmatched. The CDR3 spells CASSPPGQGTDTQYF. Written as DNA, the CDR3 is TGTGCCAGCAGCCCCCCGGGACAGGGCACAGATACGCAGTATTTT.

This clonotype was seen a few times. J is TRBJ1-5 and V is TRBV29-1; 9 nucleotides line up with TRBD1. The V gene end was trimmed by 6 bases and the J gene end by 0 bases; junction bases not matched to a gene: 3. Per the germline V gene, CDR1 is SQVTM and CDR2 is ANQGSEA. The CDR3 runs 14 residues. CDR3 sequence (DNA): TGCAGCGTGGGGACAGGGAATAGCAATCAGCCCCAGCATTTT. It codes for CSVGTGNSNQPQHF. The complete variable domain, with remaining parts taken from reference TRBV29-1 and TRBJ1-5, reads SAVISQKPSRDICQRGTSLTIQCQVDSQVTMMFWYRQQPGQSLTLIATANQGSEATYESGFVIDKFPISRPNLTFSTLTVSNMSPEDSSIYLCSVGTGNSNQPQHFGDGTRLSIL.